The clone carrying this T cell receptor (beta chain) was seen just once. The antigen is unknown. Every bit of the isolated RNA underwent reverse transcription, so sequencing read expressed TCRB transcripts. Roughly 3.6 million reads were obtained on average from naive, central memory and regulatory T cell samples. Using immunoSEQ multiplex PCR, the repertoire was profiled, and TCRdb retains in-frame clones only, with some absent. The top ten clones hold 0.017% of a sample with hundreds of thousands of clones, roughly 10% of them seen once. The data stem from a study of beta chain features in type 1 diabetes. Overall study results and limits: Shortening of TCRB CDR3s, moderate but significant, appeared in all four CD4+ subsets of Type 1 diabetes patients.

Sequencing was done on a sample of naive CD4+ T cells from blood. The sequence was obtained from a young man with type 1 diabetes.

The CDR3 region has the DNA TGTGCCAGCACTCCGGTGGAGGTCAATCAGCCCCAGCATTTT. This translates into CASTPVEVNQPQHF. This chain connects TRBV2 to TRBJ1-5; D unclear. V was cut by 7 bases and J by 3 bases, with 13 bases left in between. In germline, CDR1 is SNHLY, CDR2 FYNNEI. The CDR3 totals 14 residues.